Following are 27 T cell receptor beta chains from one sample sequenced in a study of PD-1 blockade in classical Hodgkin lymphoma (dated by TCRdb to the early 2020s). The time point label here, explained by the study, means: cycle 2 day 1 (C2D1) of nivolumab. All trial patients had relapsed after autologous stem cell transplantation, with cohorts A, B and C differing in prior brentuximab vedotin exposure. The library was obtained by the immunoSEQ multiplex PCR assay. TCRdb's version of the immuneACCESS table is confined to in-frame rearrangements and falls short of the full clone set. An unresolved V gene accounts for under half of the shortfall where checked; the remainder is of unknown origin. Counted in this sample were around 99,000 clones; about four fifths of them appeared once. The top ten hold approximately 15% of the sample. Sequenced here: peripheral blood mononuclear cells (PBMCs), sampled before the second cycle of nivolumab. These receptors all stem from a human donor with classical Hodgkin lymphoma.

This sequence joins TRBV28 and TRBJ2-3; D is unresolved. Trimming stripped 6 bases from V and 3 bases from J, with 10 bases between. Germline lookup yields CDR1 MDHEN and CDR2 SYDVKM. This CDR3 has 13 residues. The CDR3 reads CASSPSLTDTQYF. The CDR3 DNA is TGTGCCAGCAGCCCGTCCCTTACAGATACGCAGTATTTT.

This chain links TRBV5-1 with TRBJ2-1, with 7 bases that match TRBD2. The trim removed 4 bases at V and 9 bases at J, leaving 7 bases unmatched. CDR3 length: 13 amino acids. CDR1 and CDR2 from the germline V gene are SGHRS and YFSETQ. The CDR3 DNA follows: TGCGCCAGCAGCCATCTAGCGGTTCCTGAGCAGTTCTTC. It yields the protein CASSHLAVPEQFF. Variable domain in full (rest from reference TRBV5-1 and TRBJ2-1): KAGVTQTPRYLIKTRGQQVTLSCSPISGHRSVSWYQQTPGQGLQFLFEYFSETQRNKGNFPGRFSGRQFSNSRSEMNVSTLELGDSALYLCASSHLAVPEQFFGPGTRLTVL.

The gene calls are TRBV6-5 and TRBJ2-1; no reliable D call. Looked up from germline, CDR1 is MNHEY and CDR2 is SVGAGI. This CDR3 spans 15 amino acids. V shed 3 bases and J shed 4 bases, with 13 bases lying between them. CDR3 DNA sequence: TGTGCCAGCAGTTATGTGGCAGCTTCATACAATGAGCAGTTCTTC. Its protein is CASSYVAASYNEQFF.

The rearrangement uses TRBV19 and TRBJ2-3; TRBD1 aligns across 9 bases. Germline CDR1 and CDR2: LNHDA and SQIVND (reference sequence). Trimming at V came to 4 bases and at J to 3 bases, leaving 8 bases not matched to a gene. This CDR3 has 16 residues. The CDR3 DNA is TGTGCCAGTAGTACCGGACAGGGGACTACAACAGATACGCAGTATTTT. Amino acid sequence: CASSTGQGTTTDTQYF.

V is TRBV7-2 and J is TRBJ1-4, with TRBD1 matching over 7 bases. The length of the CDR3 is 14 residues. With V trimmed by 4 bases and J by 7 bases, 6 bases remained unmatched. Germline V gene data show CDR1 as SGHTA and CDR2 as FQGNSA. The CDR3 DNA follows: TGTGCCAGCAGCTCCCAGGGGGGGGGTGAAAAACTGTTTTTT. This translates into CASSSQGGGEKLFF.

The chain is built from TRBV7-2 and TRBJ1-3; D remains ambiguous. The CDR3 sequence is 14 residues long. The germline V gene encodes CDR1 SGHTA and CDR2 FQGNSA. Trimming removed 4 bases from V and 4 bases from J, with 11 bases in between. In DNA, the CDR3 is TGTGCCAGCAGCTCAAGGGCACCCGGAAACACCATATATTTT. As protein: CASSSRAPGNTIYF.

The CDR3 sequence: CASSVEFAAGSTDTQYF. The CDR3, as DNA: TGTGCCAGTAGTGTTGAGTTTGCAGCGGGGAGCACAGATACGCAGTATTTT. V and J are TRBV19 and TRBJ2-3; 7 bases match TRBD2. V was clipped by 5 bases and J by 0 bases; unmatched bases: 11. CDR1 is LNHDA and CDR2 is SQIVND in the germline V gene (reference sequence). CDR3 length: 17 amino acids.

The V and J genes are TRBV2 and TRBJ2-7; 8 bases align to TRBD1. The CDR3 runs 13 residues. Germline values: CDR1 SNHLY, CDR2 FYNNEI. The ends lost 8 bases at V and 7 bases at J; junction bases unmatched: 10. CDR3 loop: CASSGSQGAEQYF. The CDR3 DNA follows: TGTGCCAGCTCTGGTTCTCAGGGGGCTGAGCAGTACTTC. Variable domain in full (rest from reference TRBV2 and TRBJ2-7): EPEVTQTPSHQVTQMGQEVILRCVPISNHLYFYWYRQILGQKVEFLVSFYNNEISEKSEIFDDQFSVERPDGSNFTLKIRSTKLEDSAMYFCASSGSQGAEQYFGPGTRLTVT.

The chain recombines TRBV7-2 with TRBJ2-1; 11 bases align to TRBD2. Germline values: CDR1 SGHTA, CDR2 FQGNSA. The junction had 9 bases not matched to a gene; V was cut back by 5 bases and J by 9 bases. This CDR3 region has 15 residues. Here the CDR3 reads CASSAALAGASEQFF. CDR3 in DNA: TGTGCCAGCAGCGCCGCACTAGCGGGAGCAAGTGAGCAGTTCTTC. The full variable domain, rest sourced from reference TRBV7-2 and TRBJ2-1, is GAGVSQSPSNKVTEKGKDVELRCDPISGHTALYWYRQSLGQGLEFLIYFQGNSAPDKSGLPSDRFSAERTGGSVSTLTIQRTQQEDSAVYLCASSAALAGASEQFFGPGTRLTVL.

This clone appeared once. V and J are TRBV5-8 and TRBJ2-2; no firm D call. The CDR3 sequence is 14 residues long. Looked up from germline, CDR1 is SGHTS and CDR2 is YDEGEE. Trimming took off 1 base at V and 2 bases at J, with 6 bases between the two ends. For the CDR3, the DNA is TGTGCCAGCAGCTTGCTTCAAAACACCGGGGAGCTGTTTTTT. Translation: CASSLLQNTGELFF.

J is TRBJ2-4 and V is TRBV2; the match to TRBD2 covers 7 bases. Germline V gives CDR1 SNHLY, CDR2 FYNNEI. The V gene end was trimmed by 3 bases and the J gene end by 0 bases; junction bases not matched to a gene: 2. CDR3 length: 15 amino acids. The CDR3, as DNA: TGTGCCAGCAGTGATCCTAGCGGAGCCAAAAACATTCAGTACTTC. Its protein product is CASSDPSGAKNIQYF.

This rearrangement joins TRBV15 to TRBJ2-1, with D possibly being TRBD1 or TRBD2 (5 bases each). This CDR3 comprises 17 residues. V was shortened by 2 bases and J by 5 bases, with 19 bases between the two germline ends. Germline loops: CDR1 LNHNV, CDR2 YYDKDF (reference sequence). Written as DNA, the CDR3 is TGTGCCACCAGCAGAATACCGTTGAGGGGAATGAACAATGAGCAGTTCTTC. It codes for CATSRIPLRGMNNEQFF. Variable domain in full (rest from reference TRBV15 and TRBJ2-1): DAMVIQNPRYQVTQFGKPVTLSCSQTLNHNVMYWYQQKSSQAPKLLFHYYDKDFNNEADTPDNFQSRRPNTSFCFLDIRSPGLGDTAMYLCATSRIPLRGMNNEQFFGPGTRLTVL.

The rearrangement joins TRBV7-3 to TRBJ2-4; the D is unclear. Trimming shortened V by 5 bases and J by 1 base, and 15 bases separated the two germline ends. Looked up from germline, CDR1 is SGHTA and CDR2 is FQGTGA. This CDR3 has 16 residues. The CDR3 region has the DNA TGTGCCAGCAGCAGGGATCATACTGAGGCCAAAAACATTCAGTACTTC. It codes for CASSRDHTEAKNIQYF.

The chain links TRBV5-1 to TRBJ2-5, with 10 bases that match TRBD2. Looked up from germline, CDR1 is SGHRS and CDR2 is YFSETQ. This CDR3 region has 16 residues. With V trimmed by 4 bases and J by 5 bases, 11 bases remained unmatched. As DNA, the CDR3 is TGCGCCAGCAGCCCCGCCCGGACTAGCGGAGGGGAGACCCAGTACTTC. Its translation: CASSPARTSGGETQYF.

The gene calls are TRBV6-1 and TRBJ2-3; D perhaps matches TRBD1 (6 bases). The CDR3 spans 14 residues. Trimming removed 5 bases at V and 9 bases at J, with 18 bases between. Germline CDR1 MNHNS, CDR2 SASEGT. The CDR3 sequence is CASSTGQHRWTQYF. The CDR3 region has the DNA TGTGCCAGCAGTACTGGACAGCACAGATGGACGCAGTATTTT.

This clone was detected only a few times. DNA of the CDR3: TGCGCCAGCAGTCCAGGGGCCCGGACAGGGATCACTGAAGCTTTCTTT. This gives the protein CASSPGARTGITEAFF. The J gene is TRBJ1-1, the V gene TRBV23-1, with TRBD1 matching 8 bases. TRBV23-1 is an ORF; its function is uncertain. V trimming: 4 bases; J trimming: 4 bases; junction bases outside the gene matches: 11. The CDR3 extends over 16 amino acids.

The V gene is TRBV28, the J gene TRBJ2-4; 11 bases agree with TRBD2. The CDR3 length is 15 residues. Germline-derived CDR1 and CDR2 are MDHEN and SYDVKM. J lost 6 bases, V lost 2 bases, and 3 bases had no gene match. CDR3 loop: CASSLPGTSGNIQYF. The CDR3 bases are TGTGCCAGCAGTTTACCAGGGACTAGCGGAAACATTCAGTACTTC.

CDR3 nucleotide sequence: TGTGCCAGCAGCTTGAAACCGTACAATGAGCAGTTCTTC. It is translated as CASSLKPYNEQFF. The rearrangement joins TRBV7-2 to TRBJ2-1; D gene uncertain. Trimming shortened V by 3 bases and J by 4 bases, and 7 bases separated the two germline ends. The CDR3 has 13 amino acids. Germline loops: CDR1 SGHTA, CDR2 FQGNSA.

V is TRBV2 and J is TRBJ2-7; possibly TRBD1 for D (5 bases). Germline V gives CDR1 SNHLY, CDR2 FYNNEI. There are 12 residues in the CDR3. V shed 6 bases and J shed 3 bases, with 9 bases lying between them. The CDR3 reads CASRTDSYEQYF. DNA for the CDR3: TGTGCCAGCAGAACAGACAGCTACGAGCAGTACTTC.

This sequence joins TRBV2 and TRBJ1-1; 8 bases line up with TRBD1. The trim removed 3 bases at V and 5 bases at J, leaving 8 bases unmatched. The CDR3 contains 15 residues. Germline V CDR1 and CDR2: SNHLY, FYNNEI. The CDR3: CASSDQQGVGTEAFF. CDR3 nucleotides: TGTGCCAGCAGTGACCAACAGGGGGTCGGAACTGAAGCTTTCTTT.

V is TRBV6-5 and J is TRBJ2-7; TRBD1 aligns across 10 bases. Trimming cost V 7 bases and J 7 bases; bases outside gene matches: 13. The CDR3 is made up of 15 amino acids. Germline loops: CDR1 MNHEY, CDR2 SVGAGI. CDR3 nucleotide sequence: TGTGCCAGCACTAGCCCGGGACAGGGGCTAGGGGAGCAGTACTTC. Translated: CASTSPGQGLGEQYF.

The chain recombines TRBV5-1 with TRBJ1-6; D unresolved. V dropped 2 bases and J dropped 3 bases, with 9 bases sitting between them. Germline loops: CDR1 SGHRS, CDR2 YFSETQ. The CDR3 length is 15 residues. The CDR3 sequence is CASSFSGDYNSPLHF. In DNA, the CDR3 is TGCGCCAGCAGCTTCAGTGGTGACTATAATTCACCCCTCCACTTT.

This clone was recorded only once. For the CDR3, the DNA is TGTGCCAGCAGCTCTGGACAGGTCCTCCAAGAGACCCAGTACTTC. As protein: CASSSGQVLQETQYF. The chain joins TRBV7-7 to TRBJ2-5, with 7 nucleotides matching TRBD1. V lost 4 bases to trimming and J lost 1 base; unmatched junction nucleotides: 6. The CDR3 length is 15 residues. CDR1 is SSHAT, CDR2 FNYEAQ, per germline (reference sequence).

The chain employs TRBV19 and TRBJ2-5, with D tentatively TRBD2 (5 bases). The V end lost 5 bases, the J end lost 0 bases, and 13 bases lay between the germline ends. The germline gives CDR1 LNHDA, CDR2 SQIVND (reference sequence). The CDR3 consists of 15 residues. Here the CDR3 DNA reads TGTGCCAGTAGTCCCCAGCGAGGGCACCAAGAGACCCAGTACTTC. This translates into CASSPQRGHQETQYF.

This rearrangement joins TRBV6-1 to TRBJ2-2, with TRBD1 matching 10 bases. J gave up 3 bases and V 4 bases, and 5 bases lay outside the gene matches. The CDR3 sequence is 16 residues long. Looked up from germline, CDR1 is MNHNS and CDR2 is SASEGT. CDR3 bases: TGTGCCAGCAGTGTAGGGACAGGGGTTGACACCGGGGAGCTGTTTTTT. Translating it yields CASSVGTGVDTGELFF.

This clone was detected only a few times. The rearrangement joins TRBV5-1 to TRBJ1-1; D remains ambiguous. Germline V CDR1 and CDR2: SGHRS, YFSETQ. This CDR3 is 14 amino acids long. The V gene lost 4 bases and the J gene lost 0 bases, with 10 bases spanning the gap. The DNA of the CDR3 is TGCGCCAGCAGCATCGTGGGGTTGAACACTGAAGCTTTCTTT. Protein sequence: CASSIVGLNTEAFF.

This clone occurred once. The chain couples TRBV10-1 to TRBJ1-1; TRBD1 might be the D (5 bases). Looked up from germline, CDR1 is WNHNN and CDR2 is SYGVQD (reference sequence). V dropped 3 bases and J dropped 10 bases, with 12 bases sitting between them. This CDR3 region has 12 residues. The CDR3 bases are TGCGCCAGCAGTGATAGTTGGGACGGAGCTTTCTTT. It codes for CASSDSWDGAFF.